The 20 T cell receptor beta chains below were found in one sample sequenced in a study of cytomegalovirus exposure and HLA in healthy donors. The PCR used 60 Vbeta and 13 Jbeta primers. The table came from immunoSEQ multiplex PCR; TCRdb's copy has only in-frame clones and leaves some out. Of 180,000 or so clones listed, approximately 84% are singletons. Sequencing input: PBMCs. These receptors were obtained from a female donor in good health and CMV-seronegative.

CDR3 nucleotide sequence: TGTGCCAGCTCACCAGTGCCGGAGGCTGAAGCTTTCTTT. Its protein is CASSPVPEAEAFF. The rearrangement links TRBV18 to TRBJ1-1, with no clear D. CDR1 and CDR2 from the germline V gene are KGHSH and LQKENI. The CDR3 runs to 13 residues. Trimming took off 2 bases at V and 6 bases at J, with 10 bases between the two ends.

V and J are TRBV27 and TRBJ1-1; no clear D. Trimming took off 5 bases at V and 2 bases at J, with 15 bases between the two ends. The CDR3 covers 15 residues. CDR1 and CDR2 (germline): MNHEY, SMNVEV (reference sequence). CDR3 protein: CASSLNPGVNTEAFF. The CDR3 DNA reads as TGTGCCAGCAGTCTGAATCCGGGAGTTAACACTGAAGCTTTCTTT.

The chain joins TRBV19 to TRBJ2-1; 10 bases agree with TRBD2. V was pared by 5 bases and J by 9 bases, with 7 bases of the junction left unmatched. The CDR3 loop spans 14 amino acids. The germline gives CDR1 LNHDA, CDR2 SQIVND (reference sequence). In DNA form, the CDR3 reads TGTGCCAGTAGTCTCGGGACTAGCGTCAGTGAGCAGTTCTTC. This sequence encodes CASSLGTSVSEQFF.

The V call is TRBV5-5, the J call TRBJ1-1, with D possibly TRBD1 on 5 matching bases. Germline CDR1 and CDR2: SGHKS and YYEKEE (reference sequence). CDR3 length: 16 residues. V lost 0 bases, J lost 1 base, and 13 bases lay in between. In DNA form, the CDR3 reads TGTGCCAGCAGCTTGGACGTTCGCGGGGGGAACACTGAAGCTTTCTTT. Translating it yields CASSLDVRGGNTEAFF.

This clone was observed a few times. The rearrangement joins TRBV19 to TRBJ1-2, with TRBD1 matching 7 bases. CDR1 and CDR2 from the germline V gene are LNHDA and SQIVND (reference sequence). This CDR3 is 13 amino acids long. Trimming cost V 7 bases and J 7 bases; bases outside gene matches: 9. CDR3 amino acids: CASNNRGAGGYTF. CDR3 in DNA: TGTGCCAGTAATAACAGGGGCGCTGGTGGCTACACCTTC.

This clone was counted once. The chain employs TRBV5-8 and TRBJ1-5; the match to TRBD1 covers 7 bases. The germline V gene encodes CDR1 SGHTS and CDR2 YDEGEE. This CDR3 region has 14 residues. Trimming took 4 bases from V and 4 from J; bases not matched to a gene: 5. The chain's CDR3 is CASSPGQINQPQHF. CDR3 sequence (DNA): TGTGCCAGCAGCCCGGGACAGATAAATCAGCCCCAGCATTTT.

This clone was detected a few times. This chain joins TRBV5-1 and TRBJ1-3; 9 bases agree with TRBD1. Germline CDR1 and CDR2: SGHRS and YFSETQ. V dropped 1 base and J dropped 4; count of bases not matched to a gene: 6. This CDR3 spans 16 amino acids. CDR3 sequence: CASSLSGQGTGNTIYF. The CDR3, as DNA: TGCGCCAGCAGCTTGTCTGGACAGGGGACGGGAAACACCATATATTTT.

J is TRBJ1-4 and V is TRBV7-2; weak D call: TRBD1 (6 bases). The germline V and J ends were trimmed by 2 bases and 8 bases, with 12 bases remaining between them. This CDR3 has 14 residues. The germline CDR1 and CDR2 sequences are SGHTA and FQGNSA. The CDR3 loop reads CASSLRGGYEKLFF. The CDR3 DNA sequence: TGTGCCAGCAGCTTAAGGGGGGGTTACGAAAAACTGTTTTTT.

The CDR3, as DNA: TGTGCCAGCAGTTACTCCCTAGGAGGATTGGACGAGCAGTACTTC. This gives the protein CASSYSLGGLDEQYF. The chain joins TRBV6-5 to TRBJ2-7, with a weak D call TRBD2 (5 bases). The V and J ends lost 0 bases and 5 bases respectively, with 14 bases between them. The CDR3 has 15 amino acids. Germline V gene data show CDR1 as MNHEY and CDR2 as SVGAGI.

The chain combines TRBV7-6 with TRBJ2-1; maybe TRBD2 (6 bases). There are 14 residues in the CDR3. V gave up 4 bases and J gave up 6 bases, with 13 bases separating them. Germline V gene sequence: CDR1 SGHVS, CDR2 FNYEAQ. CDR3 region: CASSSQPGVNEQFF. For the CDR3, the DNA is TGTGCCAGCAGCTCCCAGCCGGGGGTCAATGAGCAGTTCTTC. Full variable domain (remainder filled in from reference TRBV7-6 and TRBJ2-1): GAGVSQSPRYKVTKRGQDVALRCDPISGHVSLYWYRQALGQGPEFLTYFNYEAQQDKSGLPNDRFSAERPEGSISTLTIQRTEQRDSAMYRCASSSQPGVNEQFFGPGTRLTVL.

J is TRBJ2-7 and V is TRBV6-6, with TRBD1 matching over 8 bases. The CDR3 consists of 13 residues. J gave up 7 bases and V 6 bases, and 8 bases lay outside the gene matches. Germline V lookup: CDR1 MNHNY, CDR2 SVGAGI (reference sequence). The CDR3, as DNA: TGTGCCAGCAGACCCGGGACAGGTTTAGAGCAGTACTTC. This encodes CASRPGTGLEQYF.

This clone was counted once. The chain has TRBV7-2 and TRBJ2-5; D is undetermined. Germline V lookup: CDR1 SGHTA, CDR2 FQGNSA. V lost 3 bases to trimming and J lost 7 bases, with 15 bases between them. The CDR3 is 14 amino acids. CDR3 bases: TGTGCCAGCAGCTTGTCCCCACCACCAGGGACCCAGTACTTC. This translates into CASSLSPPPGTQYF. The full variable domain, with the rest looked up from reference TRBV7-2 and TRBJ2-5, is GAGVSQSPSNKVTEKGKDVELRCDPISGHTALYWYRQSLGQGLEFLIYFQGNSAPDKSGLPSDRFSAERTGGSVSTLTIQRTQQEDSAVYLCASSLSPPPGTQYFGPGTRLLVL.

V is TRBV7-2 and J is TRBJ2-1, with D possibly TRBD2 on 6 matching bases. The germline V gene encodes CDR1 SGHTA and CDR2 FQGNSA. V dropped 5 bases and J dropped 0 bases, with 8 bases sitting between them. The CDR3 sequence is 14 residues long. CDR3 nucleotides: TGTGCCAGCAGCACGACTAGCTCCTACAATGAGCAGTTCTTC. Its translation is CASSTTSSYNEQFF.

This clone was seen more than once but under ten times. The chain joins TRBV7-2 to TRBJ1-1; D unclear. CDR1 is SGHTA and CDR2 is FQGNSA in the germline V gene. There are 16 residues in the CDR3. V lost 3 bases and J 4 bases, leaving 18 bases between the germline ends. The CDR3 spells CASSFTGNWRGTEAFF. The CDR3 nucleotides are TGTGCCAGCAGCTTCACGGGGAATTGGCGGGGCACTGAAGCTTTCTTT.

The chain joins TRBV5-4 to TRBJ2-3; 13 nucleotides agree with TRBD2. Germline trimming cut 3 bases from V and 4 bases from J; bases unmatched to any gene: 8. Germline V gene sequence: CDR1 SGHNT, CDR2 YYREEE (reference sequence). The CDR3 spans 17 residues. CDR3 amino acids: CASSSLTSGRAADTQYF. Written as DNA, the CDR3 is TGTGCCAGCAGCTCCTTAACTAGCGGGAGGGCCGCAGATACGCAGTATTTT.

The DNA of the CDR3 is TGTGCCACCAGCCCAGAGACTAGCGGGATTTCGTATTTT. It yields the protein CATSPETSGISYF. This sequence joins TRBV15 and TRBJ2-3, with 11 positions matching TRBD2. V dropped 5 bases and J dropped 14; count of bases not matched to a gene: 9. The length of the CDR3 is 13 residues. CDR1 and CDR2 (germline): LNHNV, YYDKDF (reference sequence).

The chain uses TRBV9 and TRBJ2-2; TRBD2 matches at 8 bases. The CDR3 is made up of 17 amino acids. Trimming cost V 1 base and J 1 base; bases outside gene matches: 6. Looked up from germline, CDR1 is SGDLS and CDR2 is YYNGEE. As DNA, the CDR3 is TGTGCCAGCAGCGTAATTCCCGGGGGGGAGAACACCGGGGAGCTGTTTTTT. Its protein is CASSVIPGGENTGELFF.

This sequence joins TRBV2 and TRBJ1-5; 8 nucleotides line up with TRBD1. V lost 7 bases and J lost 4; bases outside the gene matches: 21. Looked up from germline, CDR1 is SNHLY and CDR2 is FYNNEI. The CDR3 length is 19 residues. The CDR3 DNA reads as TGTGCCAGCAATATAAACAGGGGGAACCCTTCACTGCCGAATCAGCCCCAGCATTTT. Encoded protein: CASNINRGNPSLPNQPQHF.

The gene calls are TRBV10-3 and TRBJ1-1, with 9 nucleotides matching TRBD1. The germline CDR1 and CDR2 sequences are ENHRY and SYGVKD. With V trimmed by 2 bases and J by 4 bases, 2 bases remained unmatched. CDR3 length: 14 amino acids. CDR3 bases: TGTGCCATCAGTGAGCCGACAGGGGGCACTGAAGCTTTCTTT. It specifies CAISEPTGGTEAFF.

The rearrangement uses TRBV7-9 and TRBJ2-7; D is ambiguous. This CDR3 contains 15 residues. V shed 4 bases and J shed 9 bases, with 22 bases lying between them. Germline CDR1 SEHNR, CDR2 FQNEAQ (reference sequence). The CDR3 here is CASSSVVNLPGPQYF. The CDR3 DNA reads TGTGCCAGCAGCTCTGTTGTCAACCTCCCAGGCCCGCAGTACTTC.